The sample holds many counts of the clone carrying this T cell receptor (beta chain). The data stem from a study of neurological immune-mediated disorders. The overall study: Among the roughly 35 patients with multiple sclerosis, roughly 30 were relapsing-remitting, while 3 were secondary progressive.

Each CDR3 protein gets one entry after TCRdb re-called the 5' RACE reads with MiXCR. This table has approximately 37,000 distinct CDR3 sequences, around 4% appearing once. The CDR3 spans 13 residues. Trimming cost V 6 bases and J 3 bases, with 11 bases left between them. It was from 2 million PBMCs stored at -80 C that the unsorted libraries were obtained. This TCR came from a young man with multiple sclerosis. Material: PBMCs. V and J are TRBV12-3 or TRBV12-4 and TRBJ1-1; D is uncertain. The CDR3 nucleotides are TGTGCCAGCAGCGTCGGACGGTACACTGAAGCTTTCTTT. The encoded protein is CASSVGRYTEAFF.